These 9 T cell receptor beta chains were sequenced from one sample in a study of response to subunit inactivated influenza vaccine. MiXCR, applied by TCRdb to the RT-PCR reads, yields one record per CDR3 protein. Here the sample spans around 500,000 distinct CDR3 sequences, roughly 11% being singletons. The sequenced sample was PBMCs from blood, obtained around seven weeks after vaccination. Receptors originate from a man aged 50 to 59 who received an inactivated influenza vaccine.

This clonotype was detected ten times or more. The CDR3 here is CSVEVPRQGNYNEQFF. Written as DNA, the CDR3 is TGCAGCGTTGAAGTCCCCAGACAGGGGAACTACAATGAGCAGTTCTTC. J is TRBJ2-1 and V is TRBV29-1; 8 positions agree with TRBD1. The germline V gene encodes CDR1 SQVTM and CDR2 ANQGSEA. The ends lost 1 base at V and 3 bases at J; junction bases unmatched: 8. This CDR3 region has 16 residues.

The sample holds many counts of this clonotype. The chain carries TRBV6-4 and TRBJ2-1, with TRBD1 as a possible D gene (6 bases). CDR1 is MRHNA, CDR2 SNTAGT, per germline. This CDR3 region has 13 residues. Deletions cut 3 bases from V and 10 bases from J, with 13 bases between. The DNA of the CDR3 is TGTGCCAGCAGTGAGGACAGAATCGGGGAGCAGTTCTTC. It specifies CASSEDRIGEQFF.

This clonotype was observed many times. A junction end diverges from the germline sequence, so it may reflect a read error. V and J are TRBV18 and TRBJ2-5, with D hard to call. The CDR3 has 11 residues. Germline values: CDR1 KGHSH, CDR2 LQKENI. The CDR3 sequence is CASSQQETQYF. The CDR3 DNA follows: TGCGCCAGCAGCCAACAAGAGACCCAGTACTTC. The whole variable domain, filled in from reference TRBV18 and TRBJ2-5, reads NAGVMQNPRHLVRRRGQEARLRCSPMKGHSHVYWYRQLPEEGLKFMVYLQKENIIDESGMPKERFSAEFPKEGPSILRIQQVVRGDSAAYFCASSQQETQYFGPGTRLLVL.

The rearrangement links TRBV5-1 to TRBJ2-7, with D possibly being TRBD1 or TRBD2 (6 bases each). V was clipped by 0 bases and J by 3 bases, with 13 bases between them. Germline CDR1 and CDR2: SGHRS and YFSETQ. This CDR3 comprises 15 residues. CDR3 bases: TGCGCCAGCAGCTTGGCCTCGGGGGCCTACTACGAGCAGTACTTC. The encoded protein is CASSLASGAYYEQYF. Combining the CDR3 with reference TRBV5-1 and TRBJ2-7 gives the whole variable domain KAGVTQTPRYLIKTRGQQVTLSCSPISGHRSVSWYQQTPGQGLQFLFEYFSETQRNKGNFPGRFSGRQFSNSRSEMNVSTLELGDSALYLCASSLASGAYYEQYFGPGTRLTVT.

This clonotype has just a few counts. The chain is built from TRBV6-1 and TRBJ2-7, with D unresolved. Germline lookup yields CDR1 MNHNS and CDR2 SASEGT. The CDR3 consists of 16 residues. V lost 6 bases and J lost 3, with 21 bases in between. Here the CDR3 reads CASSLLMAVGVYEQYF. The CDR3 region has the DNA TGTGCCAGCAGCCTGCTTATGGCGGTTGGAGTCTACGAGCAGTACTTC.

This clonotype was observed a few times. V is TRBV3-1 and J is TRBJ1-3; 7 bases are shared with TRBD1. Germline trimming cut 1 base from V and 0 bases from J; bases unmatched to any gene: 3. Germline values: CDR1 LGHDT, CDR2 YNNKEL (reference sequence). The CDR3 covers 16 residues. Here the CDR3 reads CASSQGRQGSGNTIYF. The DNA of the CDR3 is TGTGCCAGCAGCCAAGGGCGACAGGGCTCTGGAAACACCATATATTTT.

This clonotype was observed at least ten times. This sequence joins TRBV12-3 or TRBV12-4 and TRBJ2-3, with a tentative D call TRBD1 (5 bases). The CDR3 consists of 16 residues. Between the trimmed V and J ends, which lost 4 bases and 1 base, there was a span of 15 bases. CDR3 nucleotide sequence: TGTGCCAGCAGTTCACAGGCGTTCACCCGCACAGATACGCAGTATTTT. This codes for CASSSQAFTRTDTQYF.

In this sample, this clonotype turned up many times. This rearrangement joins TRBV11-2 to TRBJ2-1; the match to TRBD1 covers 8 bases. Germline V gene lookup returns CDR1 SGHAT and CDR2 FQNNGV. With 5 bases clipped from V and 0 bases from J, the junction kept 6 bases outside the gene matches. The CDR3 is 16 amino acids. DNA of the CDR3: TGTGCCAGCAGCAAGCAGGGGGCCCTCTCCTACAATGAGCAGTTCTTC. Translating it yields CASSKQGALSYNEQFF.

This clonotype occurred many times. The genes are TRBV15 and TRBJ1-2; D gene unclear. Per germline, CDR1 LNHNV and CDR2 YYDKDF (reference sequence). Between the trimmed V and J ends, which lost 0 bases and 1 base, there was a span of 9 bases. This CDR3 region has 15 residues. The CDR3 spells CATSRDPGFNYGYTF. The CDR3 coding sequence is TGTGCCACCAGCAGAGACCCAGGCTTTAACTATGGCTACACCTTC.